This T cell receptor beta chain was captured in a study of radiotherapy plus CTLA-4 blockade in lung cancer. Turning to the study itself: For approximately 17% of patients, objective responses occurred, and approximately 33% had disease control.

This clone was seen a handful of times. Its antigen remains unidentified. This table comes from immunoSEQ multiplex PCR, and its TCRdb copy is limited to in-frame clones, with some not included. The data show tens of thousands of clones, with 70% to 90% seen just once and 4.8% held by the top ten. Germline V gene sequence: CDR1 ENHRY, CDR2 SYGVKD. J gave up 7 bases and V 8 bases, and 12 bases lay outside the gene matches. The CDR3 has 14 amino acids. Findings and limits, study-wide: In blood, after radiotherapy plus ipilimumab, tumor-derived TCR clones expanded. Per reports, early blood T cell clone dynamics, plus interferon-beta, forecast response most strongly.

The chain employs TRBV10-3 and TRBJ2-3, with 7 bases matching TRBD2. The clonotype was recovered from a human donor with non-small cell lung cancer whose response to radiotherapy plus ipilimumab could not be evaluated. The material was peripheral blood, obtained from a patient treated with radiotherapy plus ipilimumab. The CDR3 loop reads CAILSGDSRNTQYF. The CDR3 nucleotides are TGTGCCATCCTGAGCGGGGACTCGAGGAATACGCAGTATTTT.